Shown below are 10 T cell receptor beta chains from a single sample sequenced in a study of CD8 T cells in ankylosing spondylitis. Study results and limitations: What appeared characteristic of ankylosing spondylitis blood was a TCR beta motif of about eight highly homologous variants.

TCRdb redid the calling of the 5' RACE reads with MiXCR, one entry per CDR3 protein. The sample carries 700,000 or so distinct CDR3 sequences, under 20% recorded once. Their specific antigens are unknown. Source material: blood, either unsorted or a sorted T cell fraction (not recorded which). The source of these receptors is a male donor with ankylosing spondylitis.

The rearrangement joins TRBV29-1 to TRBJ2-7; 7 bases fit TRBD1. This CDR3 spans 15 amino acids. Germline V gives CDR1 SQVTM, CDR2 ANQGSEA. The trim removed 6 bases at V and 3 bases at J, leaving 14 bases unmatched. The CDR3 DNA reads TGCAGCGTCAGTTGGCTGCCGGGACAGAGCTACGAGCAGTACTTC. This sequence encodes CSVSWLPGQSYEQYF.

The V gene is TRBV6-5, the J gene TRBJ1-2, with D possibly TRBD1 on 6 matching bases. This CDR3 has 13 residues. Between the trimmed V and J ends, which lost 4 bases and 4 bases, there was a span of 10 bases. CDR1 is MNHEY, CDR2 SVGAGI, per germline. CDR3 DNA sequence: TGTGCCAGCAGTTCCGGGGGCTTCTATGGCTACACCTTC. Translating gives CASSSGGFYGYTF.

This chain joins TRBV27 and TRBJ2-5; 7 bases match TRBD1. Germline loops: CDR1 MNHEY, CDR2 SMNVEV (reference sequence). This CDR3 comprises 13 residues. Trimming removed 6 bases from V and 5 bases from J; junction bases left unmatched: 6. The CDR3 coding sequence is TGTGCCAGCAGGACAGGGAAGGGGGAGACCCAGTACTTC. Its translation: CASRTGKGETQYF.

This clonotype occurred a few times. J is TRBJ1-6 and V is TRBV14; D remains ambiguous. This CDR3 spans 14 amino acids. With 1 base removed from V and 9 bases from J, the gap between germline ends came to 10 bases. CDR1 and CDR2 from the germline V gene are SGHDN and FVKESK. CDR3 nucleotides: TGTGCCAGCAGCCAAGGGCGGTTTGGTTCACCCCTCCACTTT. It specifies CASSQGRFGSPLHF.

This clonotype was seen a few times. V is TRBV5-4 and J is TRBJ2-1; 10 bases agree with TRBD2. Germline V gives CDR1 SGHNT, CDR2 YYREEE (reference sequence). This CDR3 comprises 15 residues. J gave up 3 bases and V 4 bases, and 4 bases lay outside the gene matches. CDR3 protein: CASSQRTSGYNEQFF. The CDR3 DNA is TGTGCCAGCAGCCAAAGGACTAGCGGCTACAATGAGCAGTTCTTC. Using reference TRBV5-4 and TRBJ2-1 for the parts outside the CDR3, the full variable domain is ETGVTQSPTHLIKTRGQQVTLRCSSQSGHNTVSWYQQALGQGPQFIFQYYREEENGRGNFPPRFSGLQFPNYSSELNVNALELDDSALYLCASSQRTSGYNEQFFGPGTRLTVL.

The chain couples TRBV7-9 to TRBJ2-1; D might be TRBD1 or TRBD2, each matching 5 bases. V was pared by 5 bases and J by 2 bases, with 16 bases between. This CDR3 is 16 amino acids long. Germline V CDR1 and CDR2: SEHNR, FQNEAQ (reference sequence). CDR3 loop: CASSPPTGRTYNEQFF. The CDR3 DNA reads TGTGCCAGCAGCCCCCCTACGGGGCGGACCTACAATGAGCAGTTCTTC.

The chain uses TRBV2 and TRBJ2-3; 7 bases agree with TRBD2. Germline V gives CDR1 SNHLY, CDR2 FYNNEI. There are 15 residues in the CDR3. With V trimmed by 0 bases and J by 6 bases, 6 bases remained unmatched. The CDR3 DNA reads TGTGCCAGCAGTGAAGCCAGCGGGGCCGGGGATACGCAGTATTTT. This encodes CASSEASGAGDTQYF.

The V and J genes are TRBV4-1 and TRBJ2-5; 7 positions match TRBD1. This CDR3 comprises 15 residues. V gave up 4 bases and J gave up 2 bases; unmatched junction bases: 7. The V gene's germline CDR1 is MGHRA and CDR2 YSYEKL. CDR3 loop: CASSPDRTVQETQYF. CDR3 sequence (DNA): TGCGCCAGCAGCCCGGACAGGACCGTTCAAGAGACCCAGTACTTC.

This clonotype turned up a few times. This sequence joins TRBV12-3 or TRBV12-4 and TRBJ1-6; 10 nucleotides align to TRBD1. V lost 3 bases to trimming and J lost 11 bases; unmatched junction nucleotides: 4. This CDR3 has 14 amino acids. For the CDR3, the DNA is TGTGCCAGCAGTTTCCGACAGGGGGCTGCACCCCTCCACTTT. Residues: CASSFRQGAAPLHF.

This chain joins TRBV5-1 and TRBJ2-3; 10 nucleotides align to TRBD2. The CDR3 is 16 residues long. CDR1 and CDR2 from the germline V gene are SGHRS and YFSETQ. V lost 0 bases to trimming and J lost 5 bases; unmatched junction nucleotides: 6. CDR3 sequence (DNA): TGCGCCAGCAGCTTGGAAGCGGGAGGGCCCGGAGATACGCAGTATTTT. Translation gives CASSLEAGGPGDTQYF. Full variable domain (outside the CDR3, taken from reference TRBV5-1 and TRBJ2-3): KAGVTQTPRYLIKTRGQQVTLSCSPISGHRSVSWYQQTPGQGLQFLFEYFSETQRNKGNFPGRFSGRQFSNSRSEMNVSTLELGDSALYLCASSLEAGGPGDTQYFGPGTRLTVL.